Sequencing of this T cell receptor (beta chain) was carried out in a study of T-cell memory formation after mild COVID-19. Germline CDR1 reads PRHDT; CDR2 reads FYEKMQ (reference sequence). The CDR3 totals 15 residues. V was clipped by 2 bases and J by 6 bases, with 14 bases between them. TCRdb re-analysed the 5' RACE reads in MiXCR, keeping a single row per CDR3 protein. The sample lists about 560,000 distinct CDR3 sequences, 15% to 20% occurring once. Input material: PBMCs or a T cell subset sorted from them (not recorded which). The chain is built from TRBV13 and TRBJ2-1; D perhaps matches TRBD1 (5 bases). This TCR was recovered from an adult woman who had mild COVID-19 (a few samples of this study predate the infection). Cell type and time point are not known. The CDR3 reads CASSLTGGWGNEQFF. The DNA of the CDR3 is TGTGCCAGCAGCTTAACAGGCGGTTGGGGCAATGAGCAGTTCTTC.